These 18 T cell receptor beta chains were sequenced from one sample in a study of siplizumab effects on memory and regulatory T cells. Coculturing was carried out on the mixed lymphocyte reaction cells. It lasted over 5 days and was done at 37°C. These receptors are not linked to any known antigen. Clones were read by immunoSEQ multiplex PCR, and TCRdb kept only the in-frame ones, dropping some. The table lists approximately 5,000 clones, over 45% of them singletons. Sequenced input: CFSE-low (dividing) CD8+ T cells sorted from an allogeneic mixed lymphocyte reaction. All receptors derive from a human donor in good health; the cells came from an allogeneic mixed lymphocyte reaction. Some clones in this sample may be carry-over from other donors' samples.

This clone has just a few counts. This chain joins TRBV30 and TRBJ2-7; 7 nucleotides align to TRBD2. The CDR3 is made up of 13 amino acids. With V trimmed by 4 bases and J by 5 bases, 8 bases remained unmatched. CDR1 is GTSNPN and CDR2 is SVGIG in the germline V gene (reference sequence). DNA of the CDR3: TGTGCCTGGACCACGGGCGGGAGTGACGAGCAGTACTTC. As protein: CAWTTGGSDEQYF.

V is TRBV27 and J is TRBJ2-3; no clear D. V shed 3 bases and J shed 0 bases, with 7 bases lying between them. This CDR3 is 14 amino acids long. The germline V gene has CDR1 MNHEY and CDR2 SMNVEV (reference sequence). The CDR3 spells CASSLSDSTDTQYF. In DNA form, the CDR3 reads TGTGCCAGCAGTTTGAGTGATAGCACAGATACGCAGTATTTT.

The chain couples TRBV5-6 to TRBJ1-2, with 7 bases matching TRBD1. Trimming removed 4 bases from V and 3 bases from J; junction bases left unmatched: 6. This CDR3 has 14 amino acids. Germline V gives CDR1 SGHDT, CDR2 YYEEEE. The CDR3 reads CASSRDRSDYGYTF. The CDR3 DNA reads TGTGCCAGCAGCAGGGACAGATCGGACTATGGCTACACCTTC.

This clone has more than one count but fewer than ten. The chain couples TRBV4-1 to TRBJ1-2; D is possibly TRBD1 (5 bases). The CDR3 totals 14 residues. Between the trimmed V and J ends, which lost 3 bases and 3 bases, there was a span of 11 bases. Germline assignment: CDR1 MGHRA and CDR2 YSYEKL. Here the CDR3 DNA reads TGCGCCAGCAGCCACTACCTACAGGACTATGGCTACACCTTC. Amino acids: CASSHYLQDYGYTF.

This clone is medium-sized within its sample. The junction and the germline gene differ at one end; a read error may be behind it. The sample carries other DNA sequences with the same CDR3. V gene TRBV5-1 combines with J gene TRBJ1-5; the D is unclear. Germline V gene sequence: CDR1 SGHRS, CDR2 YFSETQ. The CDR3 spans 15 residues. CDR3 in amino acids: CASSLTTASYQPQHF. Here the CDR3 DNA reads TGTGCCAGCAGCTTGACTACAGCGAGTTACCAGCCCCAGCATTTT. Together with reference TRBV5-1 and TRBJ1-5, the CDR3 gives the full variable domain: KAGVTQTPRYLIKTRGQQVTLSCSPISGHRSVSWYQQTPGQGLQFLFEYFSETQRNKGNFPGRFSGRQFSNSRSEMNVSTLELGDSALYLCASSLTTASYQPQHFGDGTRLSIL.

The chain couples TRBV27 to TRBJ2-1; 9 bases line up with TRBD1. Germline lookup yields CDR1 MNHEY and CDR2 SMNVEV (reference sequence). The CDR3 is 13 residues long. V lost 2 bases, J lost 8 bases, and 1 base stayed unmatched. The CDR3 DNA sequence: TGTGCCAGCAGTTTAGGGACAGGGTATGAGCAGTTCTTC. Protein sequence: CASSLGTGYEQFF.

This clone was seen more than once but under ten times. The V call is TRBV15, the J call TRBJ2-7; 7 nucleotides match TRBD1. V lost 0 bases, J lost 1 base, and 3 bases stayed unmatched. The CDR3 is 15 residues long. Germline CDR1 LNHNV, CDR2 YYDKDF (reference sequence). CDR3 DNA: TGTGCCACCAGCAGAGAGGGGACAGCGTCCTACGAGCAGTACTTC. This gives the protein CATSREGTASYEQYF.

The rearrangement links TRBV6-5 to TRBJ1-1, with D hard to call. The ends were cut back, 0 bases at V and 8 bases at J, with 7 bases in the middle. This CDR3 region has 12 residues. Looked up from germline, CDR1 is MNHEY and CDR2 is SVGAGI. The CDR3 spells CASSYSGIEAFF. The CDR3 DNA follows: TGTGCCAGCAGTTACTCCGGGATCGAAGCTTTCTTT.

The rearrangement joins TRBV7-3 to TRBJ2-1; 10 bases match TRBD2. CDR3 length: 15 residues. Trimming took 2 bases from V and 7 from J; bases not matched to a gene: 5. Germline CDR1 and CDR2: SGHTA and FQGTGA. The CDR3 DNA sequence: TGTGCCAGCAGCTTACTAGCGGGAGTGGGGAATGAGCAGTTCTTC. Amino acid sequence: CASSLLAGVGNEQFF.

The chain couples TRBV5-4 to TRBJ2-2; D unresolved. The germline V gene encodes CDR1 SGHNT and CDR2 YYREEE (reference sequence). The V end was cut by 8 bases, the J end by 7 bases, with 9 bases between. CDR3 length: 11 amino acids. CDR3: CASLYGGELFF. DNA for the CDR3: TGTGCCAGTCTATATGGCGGGGAGCTGTTTTTT. Full variable domain (rest looked up from reference TRBV5-4 and TRBJ2-2): ETGVTQSPTHLIKTRGQQVTLRCSSQSGHNTVSWYQQALGQGPQFIFQYYREEENGRGNFPPRFSGLQFPNYSSELNVNALELDDSALYLCASLYGGELFFGEGSRLTVL.

The chain combines TRBV6-4 with TRBJ2-5; TRBD2 agrees at 8 bases. Germline CDR1 reads MRHNA; CDR2 reads SNTAGT. The CDR3 sequence is 14 residues long. V lost 7 bases and J lost 3; bases outside the gene matches: 7. The CDR3 spells CASIGLAQKETQYF. In DNA, the CDR3 is TGTGCCAGCATCGGACTAGCCCAAAAAGAGACCCAGTACTTC.

In DNA, the CDR3 is TGTGCCAGCACTTTTAAGACAGGGGAAGAGACCCAGTACTTC. This codes for CASTFKTGEETQYF. The genes are TRBV6-5 and TRBJ2-5; 8 bases are shared with TRBD1. Germline V gene sequence: CDR1 MNHEY, CDR2 SVGAGI. Trimming at V came to 7 bases and at J to 3 bases, leaving 7 bases not matched to a gene. CDR3 size: 14 residues.

This chain connects TRBV9 to TRBJ2-3; D unresolved. Germline loops: CDR1 SGDLS, CDR2 YYNGEE. The CDR3 totals 14 residues. Between the trimmed V and J ends, which lost 4 bases and 4 bases, there was a span of 13 bases. Here the CDR3 DNA reads TGTGCCAGCAGCACCCCCCCGCCCGCAGATACGCAGTATTTT. Its translation: CASSTPPPADTQYF.

The chain couples TRBV7-3 to TRBJ2-3; D is undetermined. CDR3 length: 14 amino acids. The V gene's germline CDR1 is SGHTA and CDR2 FQGTGA. V was cut by 2 bases and J by 2 bases, with 8 bases left in between. CDR3 DNA: TGTGCCAGCAGCTTATTAGGCAACACAGATACGCAGTATTTT. It encodes CASSLLGNTDTQYF.

This clone came up a few times. The rearrangement joins TRBV27 to TRBJ2-7; 7 positions agree with TRBD1. Trimming removed 2 bases from V and 0 bases from J; junction bases left unmatched: 1. The CDR3 sequence is 14 residues long. CDR1 and CDR2 (germline): MNHEY, SMNVEV (reference sequence). This chain's CDR3 is CASSLKGASYEQYF. DNA of the CDR3: TGTGCCAGCAGTTTAAAGGGGGCCTCCTACGAGCAGTACTTC.

The chain joins TRBV19 to TRBJ1-2; 10 nucleotides align to TRBD1. CDR3 length: 14 amino acids. The trim removed 9 bases at V and 3 bases at J, leaving 7 bases unmatched. The germline gives CDR1 LNHDA, CDR2 SQIVND (reference sequence). CDR3 sequence (DNA): TGTGCCAGCATTCCGGGACAGGGGCACTATGGCTACACCTTC. Translated, it gives CASIPGQGHYGYTF.

The V call is TRBV27, the J call TRBJ2-7; D not resolved. Germline loops: CDR1 MNHEY, CDR2 SMNVEV (reference sequence). The V and J ends lost 0 bases and 3 bases respectively, with 15 bases between them. CDR3 length: 16 residues. In DNA form, the CDR3 reads TGTGCCAGCAGTTTATCGATAGGAACAAGGGTCTACGAGCAGTACTTC. Encoded protein: CASSLSIGTRVYEQYF.

This clone appeared a few times. V is TRBV6-7 and J is TRBJ2-7; D unclear. TRBV6-7 is treated as an ORF (open reading frame) with a function not yet certain. V was cut by 10 bases and J by 4 bases, with 20 bases left in between. This CDR3 has 14 residues. This CDR3 reads CATPVPPTFYEQYF. Written as DNA, the CDR3 is TGTGCCACCCCTGTCCCACCCACCTTTTACGAGCAGTACTTC.